Below are 27 T cell receptor beta chains sequenced from a single sample in a study of blood T cell repertoires in COVID-19. This table comes from immunoSEQ multiplex PCR, and its TCRdb copy is limited to in-frame clones, with some not included. Among 25,000 to 35,000 clones listed, 72% were seen once. Sequenced sample: peripheral blood. These TCRs come from a boy aged 2-15 years with active or convalescent COVID-19.

Concerning this clone: Different DNA sequences within this sample yield the same CDR3. The gene calls are TRBV18 and TRBJ1-1; maybe TRBD1 (5 bases). Trimming removed 3 bases at V and 1 base at J, with 6 bases between. Germline V CDR1 and CDR2: KGHSH, LQKENI. CDR3 size: 13 residues. The CDR3 loop reads CASSPGQNTEAFF. CDR3 DNA: TGTGCCAGCTCACCGGGGCAGAACACTGAAGCTTTCTTT.

The chain employs TRBV28 and TRBJ1-1; D is unresolved. The V gene lost 8 bases and the J gene lost 0 bases, with 4 bases spanning the gap. The CDR3 has 11 residues. Germline CDR1 MDHEN, CDR2 SYDVKM. The CDR3, as DNA: TGTGCCAGCCGGGTGAACACTGAAGCTTTCTTT. Its translation: CASRVNTEAFF. Using reference TRBV28 and TRBJ1-1 for the parts outside the CDR3, the full variable domain is DVKVTQSSRYLVKRTGEKVFLECVQDMDHENMFWYRQDPGLGLRLIYFSYDVKMKEKGDIPEGYSVSREKKERFSLILESASTNQTSMYLCASRVNTEAFFGQGTRLTVV.

The rearrangement links TRBV28 to TRBJ2-4; 7 bases are shared with TRBD2. The junction had 2 bases not matched to a gene; V was cut back by 3 bases and J by 0 bases. Germline V lookup: CDR1 MDHEN, CDR2 SYDVKM. This CDR3 has 15 amino acids. The CDR3 sequence: CASSLGGLAKNIQYF. CDR3 in DNA: TGTGCCAGCAGTTTGGGAGGGCTAGCCAAAAACATTCAGTACTTC.

The genes are TRBV5-4 and TRBJ2-2; 7 bases agree with TRBD1. With V trimmed by 5 bases and J by 8 bases, 9 bases remained unmatched. Germline V gene lookup returns CDR1 SGHNT and CDR2 YYREEE (reference sequence). This CDR3 spans 14 amino acids. The CDR3 sequence: CASRNTDRAGELFF. The CDR3 coding sequence is TGTGCCAGCAGGAACACTGACAGGGCGGGGGAGCTGTTTTTT.

The J gene is TRBJ1-2, the V gene TRBV27; 7 nucleotides match TRBD1. Trimming took 6 bases from V and 4 from J; bases not matched to a gene: 5. CDR1 and CDR2 from the germline V gene are MNHEY and SMNVEV (reference sequence). The CDR3 is 13 amino acids. The CDR3 region has the DNA TGTGCCAGCAGCCTTAACAGGGGCTATGGCTACACCTTC. Residues: CASSLNRGYGYTF.

This clone has more than one count but fewer than ten. The J gene is TRBJ2-2, the V gene TRBV30; D is perhaps TRBD2 (6 bases). V lost 0 bases and J lost 6, with 17 bases in between. CDR3 length: 16 amino acids. The germline gives CDR1 GTSNPN, CDR2 SVGIG (reference sequence). In DNA form, the CDR3 reads TGTGCCTGGAGTGTTTATGGGGGGTTGGGTTCCGGGGAGCTGTTTTTT. Its protein product is CAWSVYGGLGSGELFF.

The rearrangement links TRBV5-1 to TRBJ1-1; D ambiguous. The germline gives CDR1 SGHRS, CDR2 YFSETQ. The CDR3 spans 14 residues. Between the trimmed V and J ends, which lost 3 bases and 0 bases, there was a span of 9 bases. CDR3 protein: CASSSPGLNTEAFF. CDR3 coding DNA: TGCGCCAGCAGCTCGCCGGGGTTGAACACTGAAGCTTTCTTT.

This chain connects TRBV5-1 to TRBJ2-3; 10 nucleotides align to TRBD2. The germline CDR1 and CDR2 sequences are SGHRS and YFSETQ. This CDR3 spans 15 amino acids. Trimming at V came to 5 bases and at J to 3 bases, leaving 6 bases not matched to a gene. The CDR3: CASRTSGYLTDTQYF. CDR3 DNA: TGCGCCAGCAGGACTAGCGGGTATCTTACAGATACGCAGTATTTT.

This chain links TRBV7-9 with TRBJ1-6; D remains ambiguous. The germline V and J ends were trimmed by 0 bases and 7 bases, with 16 bases remaining between them. The length of the CDR3 is 17 residues. CDR1 and CDR2 from the germline V gene are SEHNR and FQNEAQ (reference sequence). CDR3 residues: CASSLAPTAADNSPLHF. As DNA, the CDR3 is TGTGCCAGCAGCTTAGCTCCCACAGCCGCTGACAATTCACCCCTCCACTTT.

The CDR3 loop is CASSPQVYGYTF. CDR3 nucleotide sequence: TGTGCCAGCAGCCCCCAGGTCTATGGCTACACCTTC. The chain recombines TRBV6-2 or TRBV6-3 with TRBJ1-2; D uncertain. The CDR3 is 12 amino acids. V lost 6 bases and J 4 bases, leaving 9 bases between the germline ends. CDR1 is MNHEY and CDR2 is SVGEGT in the germline V gene.

The rearrangement joins TRBV5-5 to TRBJ1-2, with D possibly matching TRBD1 (6 bases). V gave up 6 bases and J gave up 1 base, with 13 bases separating them. Germline values: CDR1 SGHKS, CDR2 YYEKEE (reference sequence). The CDR3 contains 14 residues. CDR3 protein: CASTMGAGNYGYTF. CDR3 bases: TGTGCCAGCACCATGGGGGCGGGTAACTATGGCTACACCTTC. The variable domain in full, completed from reference TRBV5-5 and TRBJ1-2, reads DAGVTQSPTHLIKTRGQQVTLRCSPISGHKSVSWYQQVLGQGPQFIFQYYEKEERGRGNFPDRFSARQFPNYSSELNVNALLLGDSALYLCASTMGAGNYGYTFGSGTRLTVV.

The J gene is TRBJ1-2, the V gene TRBV7-9, with TRBD1 as a possible D gene (5 bases). V lost 5 bases, J lost 8 bases, and 12 bases lay in between. Germline V lookup: CDR1 SEHNR, CDR2 FQNEAQ (reference sequence). The length of the CDR3 is 12 residues. In nucleotides, the CDR3 is TGTGCCAGCAGCCTTAAGCAGGGAGGCTACACCTTC. It translates to CASSLKQGGYTF. The variable domain in full, completed from reference TRBV7-9 and TRBJ1-2, reads DTGVSQNPRHKITKRGQNVTFRCDPISEHNRLYWYRQTLGQGPEFLTYFQNEAQLEKSRLLSDRFSAERPKGSFSTLEIQRTEQGDSAMYLCASSLKQGGYTFGSGTRLTVV.

The chain recombines TRBV2 with TRBJ1-1, with 7 nucleotides matching TRBD1. J lost 6 bases, V lost 5 bases, and 3 bases had no gene match. The CDR3 is 12 amino acids. Germline V gene lookup returns CDR1 SNHLY and CDR2 FYNNEI. CDR3 in DNA: TGTGCCAGCAGTCTTGACAGGGCTGAAGCTTTCTTT. Translated, it gives CASSLDRAEAFF.

The V gene is TRBV2, the J gene TRBJ2-3; possible D gene TRBD2, 7 bases. Trimming removed 6 bases at V and 5 bases at J, with 18 bases between. The CDR3 length is 15 residues. The germline V gene has CDR1 SNHLY and CDR2 FYNNEI. The CDR3 here is CASREGGEQGDTQYF. CDR3 coding DNA: TGTGCCAGCAGGGAGGGGGGGGAGCAGGGAGATACGCAGTATTTT.

This clone was seen only a few times. This chain joins TRBV29-1 and TRBJ2-7; 12 nucleotides match TRBD2. The V gene's germline CDR1 is SQVTM and CDR2 ANQGSEA. CDR3 length equals 15 residues. With 5 bases clipped from V and 0 bases from J, the junction kept 5 bases outside the gene matches. CDR3 nucleotides: TGCAGCGTTCTCGGGACTAGCGGGTCCTCCTACGAGCAGTACTTC. It encodes CSVLGTSGSSYEQYF.

The chain couples TRBV7-9 to TRBJ1-5; D is uncertain. V shed 9 bases and J shed 0 bases, with 18 bases lying between them. This CDR3 region has 16 residues. Germline CDR1 reads SEHNR; CDR2 reads FQNEAQ (reference sequence). CDR3 coding DNA: TGTGCCAGTGCGGCCGGAGGCCCCCATAGCAATCAGCCCCAGCATTTT. This sequence encodes CASAAGGPHSNQPQHF.

The V gene is TRBV28, the J gene TRBJ1-2; D is possibly TRBD1 (6 bases). In germline, CDR1 is MDHEN, CDR2 SYDVKM. Trimming removed 7 bases from V and 7 bases from J, with 16 bases in between. The CDR3 has 13 residues. In DNA form, the CDR3 reads TGTGCCAGCACCCTTGGGGGCGGAATTGGCTACACCTTC. This encodes CASTLGGGIGYTF.

The chain has TRBV19 and TRBJ1-5, with D possibly being TRBD1 (6 bases). This CDR3 region has 14 residues. Germline lookup yields CDR1 LNHDA and CDR2 SQIVND (reference sequence). Trimming removed 11 bases at V and 4 bases at J, with 18 bases between. In nucleotides, the CDR3 is TGTGCCTCCACGGGGGGCGCCTTAAATCAGCCCCAGCATTTT. Translating gives CASTGGALNQPQHF.

Here the CDR3 reads CASSPGTGPTNEKLFF. The CDR3 DNA is TGTGCCAGCAGCCCGGGGACAGGACCAACTAATGAAAAACTGTTTTTT. The chain couples TRBV3-1 (or the pseudogene TRBV3-2) to TRBJ1-4, with 8 bases that match TRBD1. The CDR3 loop spans 16 amino acids. Germline V gene lookup returns CDR1 LGHDT and CDR2 YNNKEL (reference sequence). V lost 4 bases, J lost 0 bases, and 4 bases stayed unmatched.

This clone was found a few times. The gene calls are TRBV5-1 and TRBJ2-1; possible D gene TRBD2, 6 bases. Germline assignment: CDR1 SGHRS and CDR2 YFSETQ. The V end was cut by 1 base, the J end by 6 bases, with 11 bases between. This CDR3 is 14 amino acids long. The CDR3 region has the DNA TGCGCCAGCAGCTTGCCGGGACTTAGCAATGAGCAGTTCTTC. Translated, it gives CASSLPGLSNEQFF. Looking up the rest from reference TRBV5-1 and TRBJ2-1 gives the full variable domain: KAGVTQTPRYLIKTRGQQVTLSCSPISGHRSVSWYQQTPGQGLQFLFEYFSETQRNKGNFPGRFSGRQFSNSRSEMNVSTLELGDSALYLCASSLPGLSNEQFFGPGTRLTVL.

J is TRBJ1-3 and V is TRBV3-1 (or the pseudogene TRBV3-2); D gene uncertain. V lost 5 bases, J lost 4 bases, and 18 bases lay in between. The germline V gene encodes CDR1 LGHDT and CDR2 YNNKEL (reference sequence). This CDR3 contains 16 residues. The DNA of the CDR3 is TGTGCCAGCAGCGAACCCCAGGTCCGGAGGGGAAACACCATATATTTT. Protein sequence: CASSEPQVRRGNTIYF.

The chain recombines TRBV9 with TRBJ2-3; 9 positions match TRBD2. This CDR3 has 16 amino acids. V shed 0 bases, J shed 5 bases, and the junction held 7 bases outside the gene matches. Germline CDR1 SGDLS, CDR2 YYNGEE. The CDR3 spells CASSVGASGILDTQYF. The CDR3 DNA reads TGTGCCAGCAGCGTAGGGGCTAGCGGGATCTTAGATACGCAGTATTTT.

In this sample, this clone turned up many times. The rearrangement links TRBV3-1 (or the pseudogene TRBV3-2) to TRBJ2-7; 13 positions agree with TRBD2. The CDR3 length is 20 residues. Trimming removed 0 bases from V and 1 base from J; junction bases left unmatched: 12. Germline V CDR1 and CDR2: LGHDT, YNNKEL (reference sequence). The CDR3 region has the DNA TGTGCCAGCAGCCAAGAGATAGGGGGACTAGCGGGACAAAGATCCTACGAGCAGTACTTC. Amino acid sequence: CASSQEIGGLAGQRSYEQYF.

The rearrangement links TRBV18 to TRBJ1-1; no firm D call. This CDR3 region has 14 residues. V was cut by 2 bases and J by 2 bases, with 9 bases left in between. Germline V gene sequence: CDR1 KGHSH, CDR2 LQKENI. In DNA, the CDR3 is TGTGCCAGCTCACCAGTAGGAGGAAACACTGAAGCTTTCTTT. It codes for CASSPVGGNTEAFF. Complete variable domain (other parts from reference TRBV18 and TRBJ1-1): NAGVMQNPRHLVRRRGQEARLRCSPMKGHSHVYWYRQLPEEGLKFMVYLQKENIIDESGMPKERFSAEFPKEGPSILRIQQVVRGDSAAYFCASSPVGGNTEAFFGQGTRLTVV.

The chain has TRBV19 and TRBJ2-7; a possible D gene is TRBD2 (5 bases). CDR3 size: 13 residues. V was clipped by 0 bases and J by 4 bases, with 7 bases between them. Per the germline V gene, CDR1 is LNHDA and CDR2 is SQIVND (reference sequence). The CDR3 DNA reads as TGTGCCAGTAGTATAGATCGGGGATACGAGCAGTACTTC. Translated, it gives CASSIDRGYEQYF.

This clone was recorded at least ten times. The rearrangement joins TRBV30 to TRBJ2-7, with 8 bases matching TRBD1. The ends lost 2 bases at V and 11 bases at J; junction bases unmatched: 8. The CDR3 has 12 residues. Germline V gives CDR1 GTSNPN, CDR2 SVGIG (reference sequence). CDR3 sequence: CAWSPGTGYEYF. The CDR3 DNA reads TGTGCCTGGAGTCCTGGGACAGGCTACGAGTACTTC.

The chain uses TRBV7-9 and TRBJ1-1, with 9 nucleotides matching TRBD1. Germline assignment: CDR1 SEHNR and CDR2 FQNEAQ (reference sequence). CDR3 size: 15 residues. V lost 5 bases to trimming and J lost 2 bases; unmatched junction nucleotides: 6. CDR3 DNA: TGTGCCAGCAGCCTCAGACAGGGGGAAAACACTGAAGCTTTCTTT. Protein: CASSLRQGENTEAFF.